This note documents a single T cell receptor beta chain sequence. These data originate in a study of cytomegalovirus exposure and HLA in healthy donors. Clones were sequenced by immunoSEQ multiplex PCR, and TCRdb holds only the in-frame ones, with some missing. The data contain fewer than 130,000 clones, roughly nine tenths of them singletons. Trimming at V came to 4 bases and at J to 3 bases, leaving 5 bases not matched to a gene. The CDR3 has 14 amino acids. Germline V gene lookup returns CDR1 KGHSH and CDR2 LQKENI. The genes are TRBV18 and TRBJ2-7; the match to TRBD2 covers 8 bases. This sequence originates from a woman aged 18 to 35 in good health and CMV-seronegative. The sample taken for sequencing was PBMCs. Written as DNA, the CDR3 is TGTGCCAGCTCACATACAGGGACTAGCTACGAGCAGTACTTC. As protein: CASSHTGTSYEQYF.